This is a list of T cell receptor beta chains from one sample in a study of neurological immune-mediated disorders. From the 5' RACE reads, TCRdb called clonotypes with MiXCR, one entry per CDR3 protein. This sample has approximately 15,000 distinct CDR3 sequences; roughly 13% occur once, and the top ten carry less than 50%. What was sequenced was CD8+ T cells from blood. These receptors originate from a female donor with HTLV-1-associated myelopathy (HAM/TSP). Each CDR3 is given with its conserved first and last residue. Each record gives: V gene, J gene, clone size, D gene, CDR3 protein, CDR3 DNA. D genes are given only for firm matches. For some rows the clone size is stated as once, few or many, or as a class when expanded; others skip it.

TRBV12-3/TRBV12-4	TRBJ2-3	many	NA	CASTSTLESTDTQYF	TGTGCCAGCACCTCGACCCTAGAGAGCACAGATACGCAGTATTTT
TRBV6-4	TRBJ2-7	many	TRBD1	CASRPGTDRLYEQYF	TGTGCCAGCAGACCCGGGACAGACCGACTGTACGAGCAGTACTTC
TRBV5-5	TRBJ2-2	many	TRBD1	CASSWSPGTGEMGGELFF	TGTGCCAGCAGCTGGAGCCCCGGGACAGGGGAAATGGGCGGGGAGCTGTTTTTT
TRBV21-1	TRBJ2-5	many	NA	CASSKGPGLAGGAEFQETQYF	TGTGCCAGCAGCAAAGGACCGGGACTAGCGGGGGGGGCGGAGTTCCAAGAGACCCAGTACTTC
TRBV29-1	TRBJ1-1	many	NA	CSVDTGGGGWTEAFF	TGCAGCGTTGACACCGGGGGAGGGGGATGGACTGAAGCTTTCTTT
TRBV6-5	TRBJ1-2	many	NA	CASRETDNYGYTF	TGTGCCAGCAGAGAAACAGATAACTATGGCTACACCTTC
TRBV28	TRBJ1-6	NA	NA	CASSLGMGRDSPLHF	TGTGCCAGCAGCTTAGGGATGGGAAGGGATTCACCCCTCCACTTT
TRBV12-3/TRBV12-4	TRBJ1-1	NA	NA	CASSYTGNTEAFF	TGTGCCAGCAGTTACACAGGGAACACTGAAGCTTTCTTT
TRBV4-1	TRBJ1-1	many	NA	CASSQGPGWDMNTEAFF	TGCGCCAGCAGCCAAGGGCCGGGGTGGGATATGAACACTGAAGCTTTCTTT
TRBV6-1	TRBJ2-1	many	NA	CASSEGEYNEQFF	TGTGCCAGCAGTGAAGGGGAGTACAATGAGCAGTTCTTC
TRBV7-9	TRBJ2-1	many	NA	CASSLAGANNEQFF	TGTGCCAGCAGCTTAGCGGGGGCTAACAATGAGCAGTTCTTC
TRBV2	TRBJ1-6	many	NA	CASNLNRNSPLHF	TGTGCCAGCAACCTAAACCGTAATTCACCCCTCCACTTT
TRBV4-3	TRBJ1-3	many	NA	CASSHLEGFSGNTIYF	TGCGCCAGCAGCCATTTGGAGGGGTTCTCTGGAAACACCATATATTTT
TRBV7-3	TRBJ2-3	many	TRBD2	CASSPLLAGADTQYF	TGTGCCAGCAGCCCCTTACTGGCGGGGGCAGATACGCAGTATTTT
TRBV5-6	TRBJ2-7	many	NA	CASSPGRENYEQYF	TGTGCCAGCAGCCCGGGACGGGAAAACTACGAGCAGTACTTC
TRBV3-1	TRBJ2-1	many	TRBD2	CASSGLAGGNEQFF	TGTGCCAGCAGCGGACTAGCGGGGGGGAATGAGCAGTTCTTC
TRBV4-1	TRBJ2-2	many	TRBD2	CASRLEPGLTITGELFF	TGCGCCAGCAGGTTGGAACCGGGACTAACAATCACCGGGGAGCTGTTTTTT
TRBV4-1	TRBJ2-3	NA	TRBD2	CASLMGGSTDTQYF	TGCGCCAGCCTAATGGGAGGGAGCACAGATACGCAGTATTTT
TRBV2	TRBJ2-7	many	NA	CASSEPAGTPYEQYF	TGTGCCAGCAGCGAACCCGCAGGAACCCCCTACGAGCAGTACTTC
TRBV7-9	TRBJ2-2	many	TRBD2	CASTSPTSGYTGELFF	TGTGCCAGCACCTCCCCGACTAGCGGTTACACCGGGGAGCTGTTTTTT
TRBV7-9	TRBJ1-2	many	TRBD1	CASSLYQGAQDYGYTF	TGTGCCAGCAGCTTGTATCAGGGGGCGCAGGACTATGGCTACACCTTC
TRBV4-3	TRBJ1-2	many	TRBD1	CASSQEVDPDRIYGYTF	TGCGCCAGCAGCCAAGAAGTGGACCCGGACAGGATCTATGGCTACACCTTC
TRBV6-6	TRBJ1-1	many	TRBD1	CASSYSTDRGHEAFF	TGTGCCAGCAGTTACTCGACCGACAGGGGGCATGAAGCTTTCTTT
TRBV20-1	TRBJ1-3	many	NA	CSASGRVGNTIYF	TGCAGTGCTAGCGGCAGGGTTGGAAACACCATATATTTT
TRBV7-9	TRBJ2-1	many	TRBD2	CASSLEVASGDNEQFF	TGTGCCAGCAGCTTAGAGGTGGCTAGCGGGGACAATGAGCAGTTCTTC
TRBV20-1	TRBJ1-1	NA	NA	CSAYKPANTEAFF	TGCAGTGCGTACAAACCAGCGAACACTGAAGCTTTCTTT
TRBV5-1	TRBJ1-3	many	TRBD1	CASSPRDRGNTIYF	TGCGCCAGCAGCCCGCGGGACAGAGGAAACACCATATATTTT
TRBV20-1	TRBJ2-5	many	TRBD2	CSANSGGAPPQETQYF	TGCAGTGCTAATAGCGGGGGGGCCCCCCCCCAAGAGACCCAGTACTTC
TRBV5-1	TRBJ2-1	many	NA	CASSLDGPAYEQFF	TGCGCCAGCAGCTTGGACGGACCGGCCTATGAGCAGTTCTTC
TRBV5-1	TRBJ2-7	many	NA	CASSLTRVAYYEQYF	TGCGCCAGCAGCTTGACCCGGGTTGCTTACTACGAGCAGTACTTC
TRBV12-3/TRBV12-4	TRBJ1-2	many	NA	CASSPEGEGLGRVGYTF	TGTGCCAGCAGCCCAGAAGGAGAGGGACTCGGGAGGGTTGGCTACACCTTC
TRBV6-2/TRBV6-3	TRBJ2-1	many	TRBD1	CASGGQAHNEQFF	TGTGCCAGCGGGGGACAGGCCCACAATGAGCAGTTCTTC
TRBV29-1	TRBJ2-1	many	TRBD2	CSVERTSGTSF	TGCAGCGTCGAAAGGACTAGCGGGACGTCCTTC
TRBV5-1	TRBJ2-7	many	NA	CASSFRLNGNYEQYF	TGCGCCAGCAGCTTCCGACTTAACGGCAACTACGAGCAGTACTTC
TRBV27	TRBJ2-2	many	NA	CASSIGTPNTGELFF	TGTGCCAGCAGTATCGGGACGCCGAACACCGGGGAGCTGTTTTTT